Here is one T cell receptor (beta chain) with its context. Its specificity is not known. Every sample gave at least 5 micrograms of total RNA when it was extracted. J was trimmed by 3 bases and V by 5 bases; bases with no gene match: 2. This CDR3 is 14 amino acids long. The V gene's germline CDR1 is MDHEN and CDR2 SYDVKM. This sample stems from a study of blood T cells in healthy people across ages. Notes on the study in general: Observed TCR beta diversity per million T cells went down as age went up. This fall followed a roughly linear course with age. Among long-lived donors, naive CD4+ cells were more numerous and diversity higher than in aged donors.

Alongside a J-beta primer mix, a sample-barcoded 5' primer served in a second PCR lasting 7 to 11 cycles. Every cDNA molecule bore a tag from a template-switch adaptor containing 12 random nucleotides. TCRdb re-called the 5' RACE reads with MiXCR, one entry per CDR3 protein. In the table there are about 1 million distinct CDR3 sequences, 35% to 55% of which are singletons. The source is a woman aged 55-70 years in good health. Sequencing was done on a sample of blood. The rearrangement links TRBV28 to TRBJ2-2; 8 nucleotides match TRBD1. This CDR3 is CASSDRGYTGELFF. The CDR3 coding sequence is TGTGCCAGCAGTGACAGGGGATACACCGGGGAGCTGTTTTTT.